Shown below are 17 T cell receptor beta chains from a single sample sequenced in a study of shared T cell receptors in the human thymus. Sequencing was performed with immunoSEQ multiplex PCR; in TCRdb, only in-frame clones are kept and a portion is missing. The table includes approximately 490,000 clones, approximately 80% detected once. These same records also appear under a second study, on human thymus T cells.

The sample comprised thymocytes. These receptors were obtained from a boy in the first two years of life with a congenital heart defect.

This clone has more than one count but fewer than ten. The rearrangement uses TRBV6-1 and TRBJ1-1; D is unclear. Germline CDR1 MNHNS, CDR2 SASEGT. The V end was cut by 2 bases, the J end by 5 bases, with 21 bases between. CDR3 length: 17 amino acids. DNA for the CDR3: TGTGCCAGCAGTGAAAGGATATCCGGGGTAACTCGGACTGAAGCTTTCTTT. This translates into CASSERISGVTRTEAFF.

The chain has TRBV4-1 and TRBJ2-5; 8 positions match TRBD2. The CDR3 is made up of 20 amino acids. The ends lost 1 base at V and 3 bases at J; junction bases unmatched: 19. Germline values: CDR1 MGHRA, CDR2 YSYEKL. CDR3 residues: CASSQGSRSESSGSKETQYF. The CDR3, as DNA: TGCGCCAGCAGCCAAGGTTCCAGGTCAGAATCAAGCGGGAGTAAAGAGACCCAGTACTTC.

This chain links TRBV4-1 with TRBJ1-1, with a possible D match to TRBD1 (5 bases). CDR1 is MGHRA and CDR2 is YSYEKL in the germline V gene. This CDR3 has 13 amino acids. Trimming cost V 2 bases and J 3 bases, with 7 bases left between them. The CDR3 loop is CASSQSRDTEAFF. The CDR3 region has the DNA TGCGCCAGCAGCCAAAGCAGGGACACTGAAGCTTTCTTT.

The chain is built from TRBV2 and TRBJ1-1, with TRBD1 matching over 7 bases. There are 14 residues in the CDR3. V gave up 7 bases and J gave up 5 bases; unmatched junction bases: 10. CDR1 SNHLY and CDR2 FYNNEI come from the germline V gene. CDR3 in amino acids: CASTLDRRGTEAFF. In nucleotides, the CDR3 is TGTGCCAGCACCTTGGACAGGAGAGGTACTGAAGCTTTCTTT.

The chain links TRBV7-9 to TRBJ1-2; 7 positions match TRBD1. The CDR3 covers 17 residues. CDR1 is SEHNR, CDR2 FQNEAQ, per germline (reference sequence). Trimming removed 1 base from V and 4 bases from J; junction bases left unmatched: 12. CDR3 DNA: TGTGCCAGCAGCTTAGAAGCCCAAAGGGGGCGCGCCTATGGCTACACCTTC. As protein: CASSLEAQRGRAYGYTF.

V and J are TRBV10-2 and TRBJ2-7; tentative D call: TRBD1 (5 bases). V was cut by 6 bases and J by 6 bases, with 21 bases left in between. CDR3 length equals 15 residues. CDR1 WSHSY and CDR2 SAAADI come from the germline V gene. The CDR3 nucleotides are TGCGCCAGCAGCCAGACAGTTGAAGATCCCGCCGAGCAGTACTTC. This encodes CASSQTVEDPAEQYF.

This rearrangement joins TRBV13 to TRBJ2-3; a possible D gene is TRBD1 (5 bases). Trimming took 5 bases from V and 4 from J, leaving 16 bases between them. Germline V lookup: CDR1 PRHDT, CDR2 FYEKMQ (reference sequence). The CDR3 length is 15 residues. The CDR3 sequence: CASSRQSTHPDTQYF. The CDR3 DNA sequence: TGTGCCAGCAGCCGACAGTCTACCCACCCAGATACGCAGTATTTT.

The rearrangement joins TRBV9 to TRBJ2-1; D unclear. The V end was cut by 2 bases, the J end by 9 bases, with 12 bases between. Per the germline V gene, CDR1 is SGDLS and CDR2 is YYNGEE. The CDR3 runs 13 residues. In DNA, the CDR3 is TGTGCCAGCAGCGTGTGGTCCTTCGGTGAGCAGTTCTTC. This translates into CASSVWSFGEQFF. Filled out from reference TRBV9 and TRBJ2-1, the complete variable domain reads DSGVTQTPKHLITATGQRVTLRCSPRSGDLSVYWYQQSLDQGLQFLIQYYNGEERAKGNILERFSAQQFPDLHSELNLSSLELGDSALYFCASSVWSFGEQFFGPGTRLTVL.

This rearrangement joins TRBV6-5 to TRBJ1-4; a weak D match, TRBD1 (6 bases). Trimming left V 4 bases short and J 3 bases short, with 12 bases between. The CDR3 spans 15 residues. Germline CDR1 reads MNHEY; CDR2 reads SVGAGI. The CDR3 DNA reads TGTGCCAGCAGTTCCGCGGGGGCCCCTAATGAAAAACTGTTTTTT. This encodes CASSSAGAPNEKLFF.

The J gene is TRBJ2-1, the V gene TRBV19; tentative D call: TRBD2 (6 bases). Trimming took off 3 bases at V and 2 bases at J, with 20 bases between the two ends. The CDR3 is made up of 18 amino acids. CDR1 is LNHDA, CDR2 SQIVND, per germline (reference sequence). The CDR3 loop reads CASSIRLRRLVTYNEQFF. Written as DNA, the CDR3 is TGTGCCAGTAGTATTAGGTTACGGCGACTAGTAACCTACAATGAGCAGTTCTTC.

The CDR3 loop reads CASSLVRGSRWTEAFF. The CDR3 DNA reads as TGTGCCAGCAGCTTAGTTAGGGGGAGCAGGTGGACTGAAGCTTTCTTT. The genes are TRBV11-2 and TRBJ1-1, with a possible D match to TRBD1 (6 bases). V was pared by 1 base and J by 5 bases, with 17 bases between. The CDR3 covers 16 residues. In germline, CDR1 is SGHAT, CDR2 FQNNGV.

This chain uses TRBV28 with TRBJ2-2; TRBD1 agrees at 7 bases. Germline V lookup: CDR1 MDHEN, CDR2 SYDVKM. V dropped 5 bases and J dropped 0; count of bases not matched to a gene: 12. The CDR3 loop spans 18 amino acids. The CDR3 protein is CASSTPGTDPPNTGELFF. CDR3 coding DNA: TGTGCCAGCAGTACCCCCGGGACAGACCCCCCGAACACCGGGGAGCTGTTTTTT.

This clone was recorded only once. The genes are TRBV6-5 and TRBJ1-1; the D gene is possibly TRBD1 (5 bases). Germline assignment: CDR1 MNHEY and CDR2 SVGAGI. This CDR3 comprises 14 residues. With 5 bases removed from V and 4 bases from J, the gap between germline ends came to 14 bases. For the CDR3, the DNA is TGTGCCAGCAGTCAGGACATTCCAACCACTGAAGCTTTCTTT. Translating gives CASSQDIPTTEAFF.

V is TRBV27 and J is TRBJ2-7, with 7 bases fitting TRBD2. CDR3 length equals 15 residues. Germline lookup yields CDR1 MNHEY and CDR2 SMNVEV (reference sequence). Germline trimming cut 6 bases from V and 2 bases from J; bases unmatched to any gene: 10. The DNA of the CDR3 is TGTGCCAGCAGCCCTATCCCTAGCGGTCCCTACGAGCAGTACTTC. It yields the protein CASSPIPSGPYEQYF.

The rearrangement joins TRBV5-4 to TRBJ2-7, with 7 bases identical to TRBD2. The trim removed 4 bases at V and 3 bases at J, leaving 10 bases unmatched. The CDR3 totals 15 residues. The germline V gene encodes CDR1 SGHNT and CDR2 YYREEE (reference sequence). The CDR3: CASSAFGWEGYEQYF. The CDR3 coding sequence is TGTGCCAGCAGCGCCTTCGGGTGGGAGGGCTACGAGCAGTACTTC. The whole variable domain, remainder taken from reference TRBV5-4 and TRBJ2-7, is ETGVTQSPTHLIKTRGQQVTLRCSSQSGHNTVSWYQQALGQGPQFIFQYYREEENGRGNFPPRFSGLQFPNYSSELNVNALELDDSALYLCASSAFGWEGYEQYFGPGTRLTVT.

The chain links TRBV5-8 to TRBJ2-1; tentatively, D is TRBD2 (6 bases). Trimming shortened V by 3 bases and J by 8 bases, and 24 bases separated the two germline ends. The CDR3 totals 17 residues. Germline values: CDR1 SGHTS, CDR2 YDEGEE. In nucleotides, the CDR3 is TGTGCCAGCAGCTGGGGGTCGGGGGAAGGGTTTTCGGATGAGCAGTTCTTC. Encoded protein: CASSWGSGEGFSDEQFF.

The chain has TRBV16 and TRBJ1-3; D remains unclear. Per the germline V gene, CDR1 is KGHSY and CDR2 is FQNENV. The CDR3 sequence is 16 residues long. V was trimmed by 2 bases and J by 0 bases, leaving 11 bases between them. CDR3: CASSQATGDSGNTIYF. The CDR3 region has the DNA TGTGCCAGCAGCCAAGCGACCGGAGACTCTGGAAACACCATATATTTT.